These T cell receptor beta chains were read from a single sample in a study of lymphopenia after photon versus proton radiotherapy. Assay: immunoSEQ multiplex PCR; the TCRdb copy retains only in-frame clones and omits some. The sample includes around 70,000 clones, roughly 90% seen only once; the top ten take 2.5% to 3%. The sequenced sample was peripheral blood, obtained from a patient treated with photon-based radiotherapy. These receptors were obtained from a woman between 70 and 85 years old with pancreatic cancer. Each CDR3 is given without its conserved first and last residue. Fields, in order: V gene, J gene, CDR3 protein.

V: TRBV5-5
J: TRBJ2-1
CDR3: ASSWGGTVYNEQF

V: TRBV4-1
J: TRBJ2-1
CDR3: ASSQEITGAGNEQF

V: TRBV6-6
J: TRBJ2-1
CDR3: ASRGQGEINEQF

V: TRBV11-1
J: TRBJ2-3
CDR3: ASKSRGTGFTDTQY

V: TRBV7-6
J: TRBJ2-7
CDR3: ASSPGTGPSYEQY

V: TRBV7-8
J: TRBJ2-1
CDR3: ASSPQRRLAGDVEQF

V: TRBV11-1
J: TRBJ2-5
CDR3: ASSFSSSKGQETQY

V: TRBV27
J: TRBJ2-3
CDR3: ASSLSTGTDTQY

V: TRBV4-3
J: TRBJ2-7
CDR3: ASSQDGVRGEQY

V: TRBV18
J: TRBJ2-1
CDR3: ASSPQGQGYWDEQF

V: TRBV4-3
J: TRBJ2-5
CDR3: ASSQEWREGFETQY

V: TRBV29-1
J: TRBJ2-7
CDR3: SVSGVAKERAHLEQY

V: TRBV2
J: TRBJ2-2
CDR3: ASSLASNTGELF

V: TRBV29-1
J: TRBJ2-7
CDR3: SVDRGGGYEQY

V: TRBV27
J: TRBJ2-3
CDR3: ASSPIGPAGVTDTQY

V: TRBV19
J: TRBJ2-1
CDR3: ASSTNPGGIDEQF

V: TRBV6-1
J: TRBJ2-5
CDR3: ASSEAAGETQY

V: TRBV6-1
J: TRBJ2-5
CDR3: ASTQISRETQY

V: TRBV29-1
J: TRBJ1-4
CDR3: SVLGQAEKLF

V: TRBV21-1
J: TRBJ1-5
CDR3: ASSQKGDVGRGDQPQH

V: TRBV7-6
J: TRBJ2-2
CDR3: ASSGTGGRLGHGTGELF

V: TRBV19
J: TRBJ2-5
CDR3: ASSPTGGFETQY

V: TRBV18
J: TRBJ2-1
CDR3: ASSPPGREEHEQF

V: TRBV5-4
J: TRBJ2-3
CDR3: ASSFPDRTDTQY

V: TRBV28
J: TRBJ2-7
CDR3: ASSTGLRDFEQY

V: TRBV29-1
J: TRBJ1-1
CDR3: SAKPRMGGNTEAF

V: TRBV4-2
J: TRBJ1-2
CDR3: ASSQDRTDQTYGYT

V: TRBV5-1
J: TRBJ2-3
CDR3: ASSRLAGGSDTQY

V: TRBV23-1
J: TRBJ2-5
CDR3: ASSPQGVGETQY

V: TRBV7-3
J: TRBJ2-1
CDR3: ASSLRGSGGYNEQF

V: TRBV6-1
J: TRBJ1-1
CDR3: ASSELQGSEAF

V: TRBV7-3
J: TRBJ1-3
CDR3: ASSFADRAGNTIY

V: TRBV19
J: TRBJ1-5
CDR3: ASSARGGMGQPQH